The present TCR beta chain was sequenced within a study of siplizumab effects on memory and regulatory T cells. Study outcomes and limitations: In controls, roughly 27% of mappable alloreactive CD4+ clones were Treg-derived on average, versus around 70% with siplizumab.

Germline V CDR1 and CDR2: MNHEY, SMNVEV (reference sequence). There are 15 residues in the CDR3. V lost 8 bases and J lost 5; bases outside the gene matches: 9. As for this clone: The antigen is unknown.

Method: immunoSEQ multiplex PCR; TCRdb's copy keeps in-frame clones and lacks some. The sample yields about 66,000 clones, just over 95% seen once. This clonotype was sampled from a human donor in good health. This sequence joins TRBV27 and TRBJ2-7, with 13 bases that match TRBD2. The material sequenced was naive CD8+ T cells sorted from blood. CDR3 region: CASLPLLAGGHEQYF. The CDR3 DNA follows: TGTGCCAGCCTCCCCCTACTAGCGGGGGGGCACGAGCAGTACTTC.